The TCR beta chain under discussion was sequenced for a study of shared clonotypes between healthy human individuals. Study conclusions and caveats: The study found lower generation probabilities in non-shared clonotypes than in those shared by all four donors.

Evenly divided among several immunoSEQ plates was the genomic DNA of each subset. How the authors handled the data: Filtering differed, since immunoSEQ gave only junction sequences and no quality scores. Method: immunoSEQ multiplex PCR; TCRdb's copy keeps in-frame clones and lacks some. V and J calls and clone size come straight from that table; D and trimming were deduced from the DNA. The sample has about 960,000 clones, roughly 72% seen once. On this clone itself: Antigen unknown.

The clonotype originates from a man younger than 35 in good health. The specimen sequenced was memory CD4+ T cells sorted from blood. The subset: CD45RA-negative fraction.

CDR3 bases: TGTGCCAGTAGTATAGATGGCAGTTCGTTCAACACTGAAGCTTTCTTT. It translates to CASSIDGSSFNTEAFF. The chain recombines TRBV19 with TRBJ1-1, with D uncertain. Trimming took off 0 bases at V and 2 bases at J, with 13 bases between the two ends. Germline lookup yields CDR1 LNHDA and CDR2 SQIVND (reference sequence). The CDR3 runs 16 residues.